These 21 T cell receptor beta chains originate from one sample sequenced in a study of cytomegalovirus exposure and HLA in healthy donors. The PCR had 60 Vbeta and 13 Jbeta primers. The assay was immunoSEQ multiplex PCR, and TCRdb's table has in-frame clones only and misses some. The sample shows roughly 190,000 clones, roughly 80% of them seen only once. Sequencing was carried out using PBMCs. All receptors derive from a man in his fifties in good health and CMV-seronegative.

The chain has TRBV9 and TRBJ2-3; no definite D call. The CDR3 has 11 residues. The V gene's germline CDR1 is SGDLS and CDR2 YYNGEE. With 1 base removed from V and 9 bases from J, the gap between germline ends came to 6 bases. Here the CDR3 reads CASSVTETQYF. As DNA, the CDR3 is TGTGCCAGCAGCGTAACGGAGACGCAGTATTTT.

This sequence joins TRBV4-3 and TRBJ1-2; TRBD1 aligns across 12 bases. The CDR3 spans 17 residues. J lost 5 bases, V lost 4 bases, and 11 bases had no gene match. CDR1 is LGHNA, CDR2 YSLEER, per germline. CDR3 DNA: TGCGCCAGCAGCCGGACACCGGGACAGGGGGCGCGGTATGGCTACACCTTC. It codes for CASSRTPGQGARYGYTF.

The chain uses TRBV30 and TRBJ1-5; 8 positions match TRBD1. The V gene end was trimmed by 2 bases and the J gene end by 6 bases; junction bases not matched to a gene: 9. Per the germline V gene, CDR1 is GTSNPN and CDR2 is SVGIG (reference sequence). The CDR3 loop spans 15 amino acids. The CDR3 loop is CAWSQDRVISQPQHF. The CDR3 DNA is TGTGCCTGGAGTCAGGACAGGGTTATTAGTCAGCCCCAGCATTTT.

The J gene is TRBJ1-6, the V gene TRBV27; 8 bases are shared with TRBD1. V lost 5 bases to trimming and J lost 4 bases; unmatched junction nucleotides: 10. Germline V gene data show CDR1 as MNHEY and CDR2 as SMNVEV (reference sequence). This CDR3 spans 17 amino acids. CDR3 DNA: TGTGCCAGCAGTAACGACAGGGGAGGGTATTATAATTCACCCCTCCACTTT. Its protein is CASSNDRGGYYNSPLHF.

The chain has TRBV4-3 and TRBJ2-1; 12 bases are a match to TRBD2. CDR3 length: 16 residues. J lost 4 bases, V lost 4 bases, and 5 bases had no gene match. Germline V gene sequence: CDR1 LGHNA, CDR2 YSLEER. CDR3: CASSLLAGGPYNEQFF. For the CDR3, the DNA is TGCGCCAGCAGCCTACTAGCGGGGGGACCTTACAATGAGCAGTTCTTC.

J is TRBJ1-3 and V is TRBV6-5, with a tentative D call TRBD1 (6 bases). With 6 bases removed from V and 0 bases from J, the gap between germline ends came to 12 bases. This CDR3 comprises 15 residues. Germline V gene sequence: CDR1 MNHEY, CDR2 SVGAGI. The CDR3 sequence is CASSSQGSSGNTIYF. CDR3 in DNA: TGTGCCAGCAGCTCCCAGGGGAGCTCTGGAAACACCATATATTTT.

The CDR3 DNA follows: TGTGCCAGCAGTTCCGGCGGTAACACTGAAGCTTTCTTT. Amino acids: CASSSGGNTEAFF. This chain uses TRBV27 with TRBJ1-1; D ambiguous. This CDR3 has 13 amino acids. V gave up 4 bases and J gave up 2 bases, with 8 bases separating them. Germline-derived CDR1 and CDR2 are MNHEY and SMNVEV (reference sequence).

CDR3 in DNA: TGCGCCAGCAGCTCCGACAAACCCTACGAGCAGTACTTC. As protein: CASSSDKPYEQYF. This chain connects TRBV5-1 to TRBJ2-7; D uncertain. Germline V gives CDR1 SGHRS, CDR2 YFSETQ. V lost 3 bases and J 2 bases, leaving 9 bases between the germline ends. The CDR3 has 13 residues.

The V gene is TRBV7-9, the J gene TRBJ1-3; TRBD1 matches 7 bases. This CDR3 has 14 residues. From germline, CDR1 is SEHNR and CDR2 FQNEAQ (reference sequence). The V gene end was trimmed by 5 bases and the J gene end by 0 bases; junction bases not matched to a gene: 1. The CDR3 protein is CASSRTGSGNTIYF. CDR3 DNA: TGTGCCAGCAGCCGGACAGGCTCTGGAAACACCATATATTTT.

The chain links TRBV19 to TRBJ2-1; D ambiguous. There are 16 residues in the CDR3. CDR1 is LNHDA, CDR2 SQIVND, per germline (reference sequence). V was trimmed by 5 bases and J by 6 bases, leaving 20 bases between them. CDR3 residues: CASSSYAAIGSNEQFF. CDR3 coding DNA: TGTGCCAGTAGTTCTTATGCGGCTATAGGCAGCAATGAGCAGTTCTTC.

The V and J genes are TRBV7-7 and TRBJ2-2; D is uncertain. Trimming removed 5 bases from V and 6 bases from J, with 10 bases in between. Per the germline V gene, CDR1 is SSHAT and CDR2 is FNYEAQ (reference sequence). This CDR3 comprises 13 residues. The CDR3 region is CASSEQLAGELFF. As DNA, the CDR3 is TGTGCCAGCAGCGAACAGCTGGCCGGGGAGCTGTTTTTT. The whole variable domain, filled in from reference TRBV7-7 and TRBJ2-2, reads GAGVSQSPRYKVTKRGQDVTLRCDPISSHATLYWYQQALGQGPEFLTYFNYEAQPDKSGLPSDRFSAERPEGSISTLTIQRTEQRDSAMYRCASSEQLAGELFFGEGSRLTVL.

The chain joins TRBV25-1 to TRBJ1-1, with 9 bases aligning to TRBD1. CDR3 length equals 13 residues. Germline CDR1 is MGHDK and CDR2 is SYGVNS. V lost 8 bases, J lost 10 bases, and 11 bases stayed unmatched. In nucleotides, the CDR3 is TGTGCCAGCGGACAAGACCCGACAGGGGGAGCTTTCTTT. Protein sequence: CASGQDPTGGAFF.

V gene TRBV6-5 combines with J gene TRBJ1-4; D might be TRBD1 (5 bases). Per germline, CDR1 MNHEY and CDR2 SVGAGI. CDR3 length: 12 amino acids. Trimming removed 8 bases at V and 8 bases at J, with 12 bases between. CDR3 DNA sequence: TGTGCCAGCTCCCCTGGGGGGGAAAAACTGTTTTTT. Translating it yields CASSPGGEKLFF.

The rearrangement joins TRBV18 to TRBJ1-1; TRBD1 might be the D (5 bases). This CDR3 is 15 amino acids long. Trimming removed 3 bases from V and 7 bases from J, with 18 bases in between. Germline V lookup: CDR1 KGHSH, CDR2 LQKENI. The CDR3 reads CASSPGWASGNEAFF. The CDR3, as DNA: TGTGCCAGCTCACCGGGGTGGGCCTCAGGGAATGAAGCTTTCTTT.

The rearrangement joins TRBV5-6 to TRBJ1-2; no definite D call. Germline lookup yields CDR1 SGHDT and CDR2 YYEEEE. This CDR3 spans 16 amino acids. Trimming removed 3 bases at V and 0 bases at J, with 15 bases between. The CDR3 here is CASSSNPGTANYGYTF. The CDR3 DNA follows: TGTGCCAGCAGCTCAAACCCGGGAACAGCTAACTATGGCTACACCTTC.

The chain combines TRBV7-3 with TRBJ1-2; the match to TRBD1 covers 8 bases. The V segment lost 5 bases and the J segment 4 bases; nucleotides outside the gene matches: 12. Germline V gene data show CDR1 as SGHTA and CDR2 as FQGTGA. This CDR3 region has 16 residues. CDR3 in amino acids: CASSQYPGQGSYGYTF. CDR3 in DNA: TGTGCCAGCAGCCAATACCCCGGACAGGGAAGCTATGGCTACACCTTC.

J is TRBJ1-3 and V is TRBV18, with D perhaps TRBD1 (5 bases). The V end lost 2 bases, the J end lost 3 bases, and 11 bases lay between the germline ends. The CDR3 consists of 15 residues. Germline V gene lookup returns CDR1 KGHSH and CDR2 LQKENI. The CDR3 region is CASSPTSRVGNTIYF. CDR3 in DNA: TGTGCCAGCTCACCAACTAGCAGGGTTGGAAACACCATATATTTT.

The genes are TRBV6-1 and TRBJ1-4; no clear D gene. Germline CDR1 is MNHNS and CDR2 is SASEGT. The CDR3 is 13 residues long. V lost 6 bases and J lost 8, with 13 bases in between. CDR3 nucleotide sequence: TGTGCCAGCAGCGCCAGGCAGAACGAAAAACTGTTTTTT. This encodes CASSARQNEKLFF.

This rearrangement joins TRBV7-2 to TRBJ1-6; D is uncertain. Trimming stripped 0 bases from V and 7 bases from J, with 7 bases between. Germline assignment: CDR1 SGHTA and CDR2 FQGNSA. CDR3 length: 14 amino acids. This CDR3 reads CASSLASKNSPLHF. In DNA, the CDR3 is TGTGCCAGCAGCTTAGCGAGTAAAAATTCACCCCTCCACTTT. The whole variable domain, remainder taken from reference TRBV7-2 and TRBJ1-6, is GAGVSQSPSNKVTEKGKDVELRCDPISGHTALYWYRQSLGQGLEFLIYFQGNSAPDKSGLPSDRFSAERTGGSVSTLTIQRTQQEDSAVYLCASSLASKNSPLHFGNGTRLTVT.

The CDR3 DNA reads TGCGCCAGCAGCCAGGCGCAGGAGGGGCTTGGCTACACCTTC. Translated: CASSQAQEGLGYTF. The rearrangement joins TRBV4-3 to TRBJ1-2, with a tentative D call TRBD1 (5 bases). This CDR3 contains 14 residues. Germline values: CDR1 LGHNA, CDR2 YSLEER. Trimming took 3 bases from V and 7 from J, leaving 15 bases between them.

The V and J genes are TRBV5-1 and TRBJ1-1, with TRBD1 matching 8 bases. Germline trimming cut 0 bases from V and 6 bases from J; bases unmatched to any gene: 7. Germline V lookup: CDR1 SGHRS, CDR2 YFSETQ. The length of the CDR3 is 15 residues. CDR3 in DNA: TGCGCCAGCAGCTTGGGGTCAGGGGGCTGGGCTGAAGCTTTCTTT. It specifies CASSLGSGGWAEAFF.